These 12 T cell receptor beta chains came from one sample sequenced in a study of shared T cell receptors in the human thymus. Clones were read by immunoSEQ multiplex PCR, and TCRdb kept only the in-frame ones, dropping some. The sample consists of hundreds of thousands of clones, about 95% of them appearing once. The material sequenced was thymocytes. These receptors originate from a human donor.

This rearrangement joins TRBV25-1 to TRBJ1-1, with no clear D. The CDR3 sequence is 11 residues long. Per the germline V gene, CDR1 is MGHDK and CDR2 is SYGVNS. The V end lost 2 bases, the J end lost 7 bases, and 5 bases lay between the germline ends. The CDR3 reads CASSELHEAFF. In DNA, the CDR3 is TGTGCCAGCAGTGAACTGCATGAAGCTTTCTTT.

The chain is built from TRBV5-4 and TRBJ2-1, with 10 positions matching TRBD2. This CDR3 comprises 16 residues. CDR1 is SGHNT and CDR2 is YYREEE in the germline V gene (reference sequence). J was trimmed by 6 bases and V by 5 bases; bases with no gene match: 11. CDR3 sequence reads: CASSHISSGRVNEQFF. The CDR3 DNA reads as TGTGCCAGCAGTCATATTTCCAGCGGGAGGGTCAATGAGCAGTTCTTC.

V and J are TRBV4-2 and TRBJ2-3, with 8 positions matching TRBD1. CDR1 and CDR2 from the germline V gene are LGHNA and YNFKEQ. The CDR3 has 16 amino acids. The ends lost 1 base at V and 0 bases at J; junction bases unmatched: 3. CDR3 residues: CASSQGGQGSTDTQYF. The CDR3 DNA reads TGTGCCAGCAGCCAAGGTGGACAGGGCAGCACAGATACGCAGTATTTT.

The chain carries TRBV6-5 and TRBJ1-2, with D maybe TRBD1 (5 bases). In germline, CDR1 is MNHEY, CDR2 SVGAGI. The CDR3 covers 13 residues. V was clipped by 6 bases and J by 4 bases, with 12 bases between them. The DNA of the CDR3 is TGTGCCAGCAGCCAGGGACTGACCTATGGCTACACCTTC. As protein: CASSQGLTYGYTF.

This chain links TRBV7-9 with TRBJ2-7; 8 nucleotides align to TRBD1. From germline, CDR1 is SEHNR and CDR2 FQNEAQ (reference sequence). CDR3 length: 14 residues. J gave up 4 bases and V 7 bases, and 9 bases lay outside the gene matches. CDR3 amino acids: CASTILDREYEQYF. CDR3 nucleotides: TGTGCCAGCACAATCCTGGACAGGGAATACGAGCAGTACTTC.

The chain recombines TRBV28 with TRBJ1-1; 12 bases line up with TRBD1. V shed 2 bases and J 4 bases; nucleotides not matched to a gene: 8. This CDR3 is built from 17 residues. The germline V gene encodes CDR1 MDHEN and CDR2 SYDVKM. The CDR3, as DNA: TGTGCCAGCAGTTTAGGGCCCTTGGGACAGGGGGCCACTGAAGCTTTCTTT. Translation gives CASSLGPLGQGATEAFF.

This clone was seen a single time. The chain recombines TRBV27 with TRBJ2-2, with 9 bases lining up with TRBD1. From germline, CDR1 is MNHEY and CDR2 SMNVEV (reference sequence). The CDR3 extends over 14 amino acids. Germline trimming cut 6 bases from V and 4 bases from J; bases unmatched to any gene: 3. CDR3 loop: CASRPGQGTGELFF. DNA of the CDR3: TGTGCCAGCAGACCGGGACAGGGCACCGGGGAGCTGTTTTTT.

This clone has only one observation. The chain joins TRBV5-4 to TRBJ2-3; no definite D call. This CDR3 has 11 residues. Germline CDR1 SGHNT, CDR2 YYREEE (reference sequence). V shed 2 bases and J shed 2 bases, with 0 bases lying between them. The CDR3 DNA reads as TGTGCCAGCAGCTTCACAGATACGCAGTATTTT. Translation: CASSFTDTQYF.

J is TRBJ2-4 and V is TRBV18; TRBD2 matches at 9 bases. The CDR3 is 16 residues long. V shed 0 bases, J shed 2 bases, and the junction held 2 bases outside the gene matches. The germline gives CDR1 KGHSH, CDR2 LQKENI. Here the CDR3 reads CASSPPSGSTKNIQYF. Written as DNA, the CDR3 is TGTGCCAGCTCACCACCTAGCGGGAGTACCAAAAACATTCAGTACTTC.

The rearrangement uses TRBV2 and TRBJ2-1; D is perhaps TRBD1 or TRBD2 (5 bases each). Per germline, CDR1 SNHLY and CDR2 FYNNEI. V lost 8 bases and J 0 bases, leaving 20 bases between the germline ends. The CDR3 has 17 residues. The CDR3 nucleotides are TGTGCCAGCTCCGGGACGGTTGCCCCGAGCTCCTACAATGAGCAGTTCTTC. It codes for CASSGTVAPSSYNEQFF.

The chain joins TRBV19 to TRBJ1-1, with TRBD1 matching 8 bases. The CDR3 extends over 13 amino acids. Unmatched junction bases numbered 2, after V lost 6 bases and J lost 2 bases. Germline V CDR1 and CDR2: LNHDA, SQIVND (reference sequence). The CDR3 nucleotides read TGTGCCAGTAGAGACAGGGGAAACACTGAAGCTTTCTTT. Translating gives CASRDRGNTEAFF.

The chain carries TRBV19 and TRBJ1-2, with 7 bases lining up with TRBD1. Germline loops: CDR1 LNHDA, CDR2 SQIVND (reference sequence). This CDR3 spans 14 amino acids. The trim removed 3 bases at V and 7 bases at J, leaving 8 bases unmatched. CDR3 sequence: CASSIGRGRSGYTF. CDR3 nucleotide sequence: TGTGCCAGTAGTATTGGCAGGGGGAGGTCTGGCTACACCTTC. The variable domain in full, with the rest retrieved from reference TRBV19 and TRBJ1-2, is DGGITQSPKYLFRKEGQNVTLSCEQNLNHDAMYWYRQDPGQGLRLIYYSQIVNDFQKGDIAEGYSVSREKKESFPLTVTSAQKNPTAFYLCASSIGRGRSGYTFGSGTRLTVV.